The present entry profiles one T cell receptor (beta chain) with its context. Its matching antigen is unknown. This PCR relied on a set of 60 Vbeta primers and 13 Jbeta primers. Here immunoSEQ multiplex PCR was the method, and the copy in TCRdb shows in-frame clones only, minus some. The sample contains around 91,000 clones, about three quarters of which appear only once. The entry originates in a study of cytomegalovirus exposure and HLA in healthy donors. Regarding the study as a whole: A classifier reportedly called cytomegalovirus status with high sensitivity and specificity. Later analysis identified a missense DCLRE1C variant that was linked to TCR beta V- and J-gene trimming. Based on reports, TCR beta sequences accurately predicted HLA-A and HLA-B alleles for most subjects. The study put some 150 TCR beta chains on its list as cytomegalovirus-associated.

CDR3 length equals 15 residues. CDR1 MNHNY and CDR2 SVGAGI come from the germline V gene (reference sequence). J gave up 4 bases and V 4 bases, and 10 bases lay outside the gene matches. This clonotype was obtained from a male donor in good health and CMV-seropositive. The sample comprised PBMCs. The chain is built from TRBV6-6 and TRBJ2-7, with 7 bases that match TRBD2. In nucleotides, the CDR3 is TGTGCCAGCAGTTCCCGGGAAGGGACTACTTACGAGCAGTACTTC. This translates into CASSSREGTTYEQYF.